Many counts were recorded for the clone carrying this T cell receptor beta chain. Its antigen is still unknown. It was autoimmune disease history or systemic immunosuppression that excluded patients. The sample comes from a study of OX40 agonist ivuxolimab in advanced cancers. Study background: An agonistic anti-OX40 (CD134) antibody, ivuxolimab, was used to treat the patients. People in dose escalation had one of these cancers: hepatocellular carcinoma, melanoma, renal cell or head and neck cancer.

The study's findings and limits: The study observed clonal expansion of CD4+ and CD8+ blood T cells by week 6 at 0.1 to 3.0 mg/kg.

The repertoire was sequenced with immunoSEQ multiplex PCR; TCRdb's copy has only in-frame clones and lacks some. The sample contains under 90,000 clones, 84% of which appear only once. This CDR3 has 15 amino acids. Germline CDR1 reads MDHEN; CDR2 reads SYDVKM. V dropped 5 bases and J dropped 5; count of bases not matched to a gene: 9. The sequenced sample was CD4+ or CD8+ T cells sorted from blood, obtained in a trial of the OX40 agonist ivuxolimab. This clonotype was sampled from an adult with an advanced solid tumor such as melanoma, head and neck, liver or kidney cancer. This chain uses TRBV28 with TRBJ1-2; 9 bases are shared with TRBD1. CDR3 bases: TGTGCCAGCAGTCCGGGGACAGGGTTTAGGTATGGCTACACCTTC. Translated, it gives CASSPGTGFRYGYTF.